The rows below give T cell receptor beta chains drawn from one sample of a study of blood T cell repertoires in COVID-19. Generated by immunoSEQ multiplex PCR, the TCRdb table keeps only in-frame clones and is missing some. The repertoire has about 140,000 clones, 80% to 90% of them found once; the top ten carry approximately 3%. Sequences were obtained from peripheral blood. The receptor set was obtained from a woman aged 60-75 years with active COVID-19. The CDR3 runs from the conserved cysteine through the conserved F or W. A D gene is named only where the DNA matches it firmly. Clone sizes are given selectively: once, few, many, or a class where the clone is expanded.

D,J,size,V,CDR3,DNA
TRBD2,TRBJ2-7,-,TRBV27,CASSPERLAVSEQYF,TGTGCCAGCTCCCCCGAGCGACTAGCGGTATCCGAGCAGTACTTC
-,TRBJ2-7,-,TRBV6-5,CASNPSEIGNEQYF,TGTGCCAGCAACCCTAGCGAGATTGGGAACGAGCAGTACTTC
-,TRBJ1-1,-,TRBV29-1,CSVAQARNTEAFF,TGCAGCGTTGCACAGGCTAGGAACACTGAAGCTTTCTTT
TRBD1,TRBJ1-5,-,TRBV3-1/TRBV3-2,CASSQKQGINQPQHF,TGTGCCAGCAGCCAAAAACAGGGGATTAATCAGCCCCAGCATTTT
-,TRBJ2-5,-,TRBV5-5,CASRVAGADETQYF,TGTGCCAGCAGGGTAGCAGGGGCGGATGAGACCCAGTACTTC
-,TRBJ2-3,-,TRBV9,CASSARTRNTDTQYF,TGTGCCAGCAGCGCTAGGACACGGAACACAGATACGCAGTATTTT
-,TRBJ1-1,-,TRBV9,CASSVGGWGTEAFF,TGTGCCAGCAGCGTAGGAGGGTGGGGCACTGAAGCTTTCTTT
-,TRBJ2-1,few,TRBV21-1,CARTALLEQFF,TGTGCGAGGACAGCCCTTCTTGAGCAGTTCTTC
TRBD2,TRBJ2-6,-,TRBV28,CASSSIAGRASGANVLTF,TGTGCCAGCAGTTCCATAGCGGGTAGGGCCTCTGGGGCCAACGTCCTGACTTTC
TRBD1,TRBJ2-4,-,TRBV10-2,CASRGTGGKNIQYF,TGCGCCAGCAGGGGGACAGGGGGCAAAAACATTCAGTACTTC
-,TRBJ2-7,-,TRBV28,CASSSPPAGEYEQYF,TGTGCCAGCAGTTCGCCGCCCGCCGGGGAATACGAGCAGTACTTC
-,TRBJ1-6,-,TRBV27,CASSLGRREKPNSPLHF,TGTGCCAGCAGTTTAGGCCGCAGGGAAAAACCTAATTCACCCCTCCACTTT
TRBD1,TRBJ2-2,-,TRBV2,CASSADRVGELFF,TGTGCCAGCAGTGCGGACAGGGTGGGGGAGCTGTTTTTT
-,TRBJ1-6,-,TRBV18,CASSPRRDSPLHF,TGTGCCAGCTCACCAAGGAGGGATTCACCCCTCCACTTT
-,TRBJ2-3,-,TRBV7-3,CASTEGGERSTDTQYF,TGTGCCAGCACCGAAGGGGGTGAACGTAGCACAGATACGCAGTATTTT
-,TRBJ2-3,-,TRBV4-2,CASSQVSGRDGTDTQYF,TGTGCCAGCAGCCAAGTTAGCGGCAGGGACGGGACAGATACGCAGTATTTT